The clone carrying this T cell receptor beta chain was recorded many times. After removal of 6 bases from V and 3 bases from J, the junction contained 5 bases not matched to a gene. Looked up from germline, CDR1 is SNHLY and CDR2 is FYNNEI. This CDR3 region has 15 residues. These data belong to a study of shared clonotypes between healthy human individuals. The data were produced by immunoSEQ multiplex PCR, yet TCRdb's version contains in-frame clones alone and is incomplete. The repertoire holds over 850,000 clones, with 75% to 85% as singletons. This chain uses TRBV2 with TRBJ1-5; 10 bases are a match to TRBD1. Sequenced sample: memory CD4+ T cells from PBMCs. The subset: CD45RA-negative fraction. The clonotype originates from a man aged 18 to 35 in good health. Some clones in this sample may be carry-over from other donors' samples. The CDR3 coding sequence is TGTGCCAGCAGCCTGGGACAGGGGAACAATCAGCCCCAGCATTTT. Translating it yields CASSLGQGNNQPQHF.